Sequencing of this T cell receptor beta chain was carried out in a study of shared clonotypes between healthy human individuals. TCRdb's copy holds only in-frame clones and misses some; the assay was immunoSEQ multiplex PCR. The sample lists about 1 million clones, about 70% occurring once. Germline CDR1 SGHNT, CDR2 YYREEE (reference sequence). This CDR3 spans 14 amino acids. V gave up 5 bases and J gave up 11 bases; unmatched junction bases: 15. This clone was seen only once. The sequencing input was memory CD4+ T cells sorted from blood. The subset denotes: CD45RA-negative fraction. This TCR came from a young man in good health. V usage is TRBV5-4 and J usage is TRBJ1-2; TRBD1 agrees at 7 bases. For the CDR3, the DNA is TGTGCCAGCAGTCCAGACAGGGCTCGGGGTGCATACACCTTC. This codes for CASSPDRARGAYTF.